The 25 T cell receptor beta chains reported below all come from one sample, sequenced in a study of CD8+CD57+ T cells in acquired aplastic anemia (dated by TCRdb to the late 2010s). Sequenced using an Illumina HiSeq 2000. Profiling of TCR beta VDJ combinations and CDR3 sequences used genomic DNA as the template. TCRdb's own reprocessing of the public reads used fastp at Q25 and MiXCR and kept productive beta chains. Each CDR3 protein gets just one entry, which takes the most common genes and DNA from the rows behind it. This sample gives about 200,000 distinct CDR3 sequences in total; 30% to 35% of them show up just once. Approximately 1.2% of the sample rests with the top ten. Sequenced: sorted CD4+, CD8+, or CD8+CD57+ T cells (not recorded which) from PBMCs. The receptors shown here come from a human donor in good health, serving as a control.

There are many counts of this clonotype. V is TRBV20-1 and J is TRBJ2-5; D uncertain. With 0 bases removed from V and 5 bases from J, the gap between germline ends came to 19 bases. Germline V gene data show CDR1 as DFQATT and CDR2 as SNEGSKA (reference sequence). The CDR3 runs to 16 residues. The CDR3 region has the DNA TGCAGTGCTAGAGATGATCGAGACACCGCTCGGGAGACCCAGTACTTC. It translates to CSARDDRDTARETQYF.

This clonotype was counted only a few times. This chain connects TRBV5-1 to TRBJ1-2; 8 nucleotides align to TRBD1. Looked up from germline, CDR1 is SGHRS and CDR2 is YFSETQ. The CDR3 runs 16 residues. J gave up 0 bases and V 6 bases, and 10 bases lay outside the gene matches. The CDR3 loop reads CASTRTGLGTNYGYTF. As DNA, the CDR3 is TGCGCCAGCACCCGGACAGGGCTGGGAACTAACTATGGCTACACCTTC. The full variable domain, its missing parts supplied by reference TRBV5-1 and TRBJ1-2, is KAGVTQTPRYLIKTRGQQVTLSCSPISGHRSVSWYQQTPGQGLQFLFEYFSETQRNKGNFPGRFSGRQFSNSRSEMNVSTLELGDSALYLCASTRTGLGTNYGYTFGSGTRLTVV.

There are a few counts of this clonotype. The chain links TRBV6-1 to TRBJ1-2, with D unclear. Germline values: CDR1 MNHNS, CDR2 SASEGT. With 5 bases removed from V and 5 bases from J, the gap between germline ends came to 15 bases. This CDR3 has 14 residues. The CDR3 DNA sequence: TGTGCCAGCAGTCTCTCTCGGGGTAGTTATGGCTACACCTTC. This sequence encodes CASSLSRGSYGYTF.

This rearrangement joins TRBV25-1 to TRBJ2-2; 7 bases are a match to TRBD1. After removal of 8 bases from V and 4 bases from J, the junction contained 10 bases not matched to a gene. The CDR3 is 15 amino acids. The germline V gene encodes CDR1 MGHDK and CDR2 SYGVNS. This CDR3 is CASLARGLGTGELFF. In nucleotides, the CDR3 is TGTGCCAGCTTGGCCAGGGGGTTGGGCACCGGGGAGCTGTTTTTT.

This clonotype has just one count. The rearrangement joins TRBV15 to TRBJ2-7; D may be TRBD2 (6 bases). The CDR3 covers 13 residues. Trimming removed 4 bases from V and 7 bases from J, with 14 bases in between. The germline V gene encodes CDR1 LNHNV and CDR2 YYDKDF (reference sequence). This CDR3 is CATSIRWGEEQYF. The CDR3, as DNA: TGTGCCACCAGCATTAGATGGGGGGAGGAGCAGTACTTC.

In its sample, this clonotype was seen once. V usage is TRBV5-1 and J usage is TRBJ2-3; 10 bases are shared with TRBD2. Unmatched junction bases numbered 7, after V lost 4 bases and J lost 5 bases. CDR1 and CDR2 from the germline V gene are SGHRS and YFSETQ. The CDR3 is 15 amino acids. CDR3 coding DNA: TGCGCCAGCAGCGCCGGGACTAGCGATGGAGATACGCAGTATTTT. Protein sequence: CASSAGTSDGDTQYF.

At least ten counts were recorded for this clonotype. This chain's CDR3 is CASSPRRQSIGYTF. As DNA, the CDR3 is TGTGCCAGCAGCCCGAGACGGCAGTCGATCGGCTACACCTTC. V gene TRBV7-9 combines with J gene TRBJ1-2; D not resolved. This CDR3 has 14 amino acids. Germline CDR1 is SEHNR and CDR2 is FQNEAQ (reference sequence). V gave up 5 bases and J gave up 8 bases, with 18 bases separating them.

This clonotype showed up many times. The gene calls are TRBV4-1 and TRBJ1-6; D call uncertain. This CDR3 spans 18 amino acids. The V gene's germline CDR1 is MGHRA and CDR2 YSYEKL. Trimming pared 2 bases from V and 4 bases from J, leaving 18 bases between. CDR3 sequence reads: CASSQQVDGRVYNSPLHF. The CDR3 DNA reads TGCGCCAGCAGCCAACAGGTTGACGGACGAGTTTATAATTCACCCCTCCACTTT.

The chain couples TRBV12-5 to TRBJ2-5; D tentatively fits TRBD1 or TRBD2 (5 bases each). V was cut by 9 bases and J by 4 bases, with 24 bases left in between. Germline values: CDR1 LGHNT, CDR2 FRNRAP. The CDR3 spans 16 residues. DNA for the CDR3: TGTGCTAGCAGCCGCATGGCCCTCGGGGCCCCAGAGACCCAGTACTTC. It is translated as CASSRMALGAPETQYF.

Comments on this clonotype: The conserved phenylalanine or tryptophan is not found at the CDR3 terminus, so this likely reflects a read error. The chain combines TRBV11-2 with TRBJ2-5; 10 bases align to TRBD2. This CDR3 has 21 amino acids. CDR1 and CDR2 (germline): SGHAT, FQNNGV. After removal of 1 base from V and 5 bases from J, the junction contained 22 bases not matched to a gene. CDR3 residues: CASSLGDTAGASGSIRETQYL. The CDR3 DNA sequence: TGTGCCAGCAGCTTAGGGGATACGGCTGGGGCTAGCGGGAGTATCAGGGAGACCCAGTACCTC.

The chain recombines TRBV20-1 with TRBJ1-2; the D gene is possibly TRBD1 (5 bases). The CDR3 has 12 residues. Germline CDR1 DFQATT, CDR2 SNEGSKA (reference sequence). V was cut by 3 bases and J by 8 bases, with 13 bases left in between. Written as DNA, the CDR3 is TGCAGTGCTAGTGTAGGGGCAGGAGGCTACACCTTC. Translated: CSASVGAGGYTF.

In DNA form, the CDR3 reads TGTGCCAGTGGGGATAGGGAACATGAGCAGTTCTTC. Its protein product is CASGDREHEQFF. The genes are TRBV2 and TRBJ2-1; no clear D gene. In germline, CDR1 is SNHLY, CDR2 FYNNEI. This CDR3 is built from 12 residues. Trimming took off 9 bases at V and 8 bases at J, with 14 bases between the two ends.

The J gene is TRBJ2-1, the V gene TRBV11-2; 9 bases line up with TRBD2. Per germline, CDR1 SGHAT and CDR2 FQNNGV. V lost 6 bases to trimming and J lost 4 bases; unmatched junction nucleotides: 7. This CDR3 has 15 amino acids. The CDR3 DNA is TGTGCCAGCAGACCTCTAGCGGGACCTTACAATGAGCAGTTCTTC. Translated, it gives CASRPLAGPYNEQFF.

This clonotype was detected only a few times. The chain carries TRBV7-8 and TRBJ2-2; a weak D match, TRBD1 (6 bases). The CDR3 is 15 residues long. The germline V gene encodes CDR1 SGHVS and CDR2 FQNEAQ. Trimming shortened V by 5 bases and J by 6 bases, and 16 bases separated the two germline ends. CDR3 nucleotide sequence: TGTGCCAGCAGCCCCCCGGGACAATTGGCCGGGGAGCTGTTTTTT. Translated: CASSPPGQLAGELFF.

This chain connects TRBV27 to TRBJ2-1; D remains ambiguous. CDR1 and CDR2 (germline): MNHEY, SMNVEV (reference sequence). Trimming cost V 2 bases and J 0 bases, with 8 bases left between them. The CDR3 length is 15 residues. The CDR3 reads CASSLAVSSYNEQFF. DNA of the CDR3: TGTGCCAGCAGTTTAGCAGTAAGCTCCTACAATGAGCAGTTCTTC.

This clonotype showed up many times. The chain is built from TRBV7-2 and TRBJ2-7; D unresolved. V was shortened by 1 base and J by 3 bases, with 10 bases between the two germline ends. The CDR3 runs to 14 residues. Germline CDR1 and CDR2: SGHTA and FQGNSA. CDR3: CASSLDPTFYEQYF. The CDR3 DNA is TGTGCCAGCAGCTTAGATCCCACTTTCTACGAGCAGTACTTC.

The sample holds a few counts of this clonotype. This chain links TRBV13 with TRBJ2-3; TRBD2 agrees at 11 bases. The germline V gene has CDR1 PRHDT and CDR2 FYEKMQ (reference sequence). CDR3 length: 16 amino acids. The V gene end was trimmed by 5 bases and the J gene end by 0 bases; junction bases not matched to a gene: 4. The CDR3 region is CASSTRLAGSTDTQYF. The CDR3 DNA is TGTGCCAGCAGCACTAGACTAGCGGGAAGCACAGATACGCAGTATTTT.

The chain uses TRBV19 and TRBJ1-1; D might be TRBD1 (6 bases). The CDR3 is 11 amino acids. The V end lost 4 bases, the J end lost 10 bases, and 10 bases lay between the germline ends. The germline V gene encodes CDR1 LNHDA and CDR2 SQIVND (reference sequence). CDR3 DNA: TGTGCCAGTAGTACCTTACAGGGAGCTTTCTTT. This codes for CASSTLQGAFF.

CDR3 nucleotides: TGTGCCAGGAGTGCCGCACAGGGGCCTGAAAAACTGTTTTTT. This codes for CARSAAQGPEKLFF. V and J are TRBV19 and TRBJ1-4, with TRBD1 matching 7 bases. Looked up from germline, CDR1 is LNHDA and CDR2 is SQIVND (reference sequence). This CDR3 contains 14 residues. Trimming took 9 bases from V and 7 from J; bases not matched to a gene: 11.

In this sample, this clonotype turned up many times. The CDR3 spells CATSGGAHEQYF. For the CDR3, the DNA is TGTGCCACCTCGGGGGGAGCCCACGAGCAGTACTTC. The chain uses TRBV10-3 and TRBJ2-7, with 7 bases matching TRBD2. J gave up 5 bases and V 10 bases, and 8 bases lay outside the gene matches. This CDR3 comprises 12 residues. Germline lookup yields CDR1 ENHRY and CDR2 SYGVKD.

The CDR3 nucleotides read TGTGCCAGCAGGACCTCTTCAAAGGGGACCCAGTACTTC. Translated: CASRTSSKGTQYF. V and J are TRBV27 and TRBJ2-5, with unresolved D. Germline assignment: CDR1 MNHEY and CDR2 SMNVEV (reference sequence). With 6 bases removed from V and 7 bases from J, the gap between germline ends came to 15 bases. The CDR3 spans 13 residues.

V is TRBV9 and J is TRBJ2-7, with D perhaps TRBD1 (5 bases). There are 12 residues in the CDR3. V lost 9 bases and J 1 base, leaving 11 bases between the germline ends. Germline loops: CDR1 SGDLS, CDR2 YYNGEE. The CDR3 sequence is CANPQDSYEQYV. The CDR3 region has the DNA TGTGCCAACCCACAGGATTCCTACGAGCAGTACGTC.

Notes on this clonotype: A much larger clone differs by one base, so this may be a read error. This chain uses TRBV20-1 with TRBJ2-1, with TRBD2 matching over 8 bases. The germline V gene encodes CDR1 DFQATT and CDR2 SNEGSKA (reference sequence). The CDR3 length is 15 residues. The CDR3 DNA follows: TGCACTGCTAGAGATCTCCTAGCGGGTTCGAATGAGCAGTTCTTC. As protein: CTARDLLAGSNEQFF.

V gene TRBV12-3 or TRBV12-4 combines with J gene TRBJ2-5, with TRBD2 matching 9 bases. This CDR3 region has 18 residues. V gave up 0 bases and J gave up 5 bases; unmatched junction bases: 13. The CDR3 is CASSLARLAARVWETQYF. CDR3 sequence (DNA): TGTGCCAGCAGTTTAGCACGACTAGCGGCAAGGGTGTGGGAGACCCAGTACTTC.

In its sample, this clonotype was seen many times. CDR3 amino acids: CAISESTNIQYF. The CDR3, as DNA: TGTGCCATCAGTGAGTCGACTAACATTCAGTACTTC. This chain uses TRBV10-3 with TRBJ2-4; no clear D gene. This CDR3 is 12 amino acids long. Deletions cut 0 bases from V and 7 bases from J, with 4 bases between. From germline, CDR1 is ENHRY and CDR2 SYGVKD.